The clone carrying this T cell receptor (beta chain) has a handful of counts. Its antigen is unknown. Germline CDR1 is SNHLY and CDR2 is FYNNEI. V was clipped by 7 bases and J by 3 bases, with 7 bases between them. This CDR3 has 11 residues. Individual cDNA molecules each received unique molecular identifiers attached to them. Each CDR3 protein is one row after TCRdb ran MiXCR on the 5' RACE reads. The sample carries roughly 46,000 distinct CDR3 sequences, roughly 7.1% recorded once. The data derive from a study of early T cells in non-severe SARS-CoV-2 infection. Study-wide context: The sequenced material was bulk RNA from unsorted whole blood, and its chains were unpaired.

Study-level results: VDJdb matching, biased toward anti-spike CD8 responses, missed private and CD4 specificities.

The TCR sequence derives from an adult who was a healthcare worker with PCR-confirmed SARS-CoV-2 infection or an uninfected control (not recorded which). The sequenced material came from whole blood. The rearrangement uses TRBV2 and TRBJ2-7; D not certain. The CDR3 coding sequence is TGTGCCAGCACCCTGGGCTACGAGCAGTACTTC. This sequence encodes CASTLGYEQYF. Variable domain in full (rest from reference TRBV2 and TRBJ2-7): EPEVTQTPSHQVTQMGQEVILRCVPISNHLYFYWYRQILGQKVEFLVSFYNNEISEKSEIFDDQFSVERPDGSNFTLKIRSTKLEDSAMYFCASTLGYEQYFGPGTRLTVT.